This T cell receptor beta chain was captured in a study of cytomegalovirus exposure and HLA in healthy donors. Whole-study findings and limits: High specificity and sensitivity for cytomegalovirus status were reported for the classifier. Listed as cytomegalovirus-associated were about 160 TCR beta chains.

This clone was counted a few times. The antigen is not known. With 5 bases clipped from V and 8 bases from J, the junction kept 6 bases outside the gene matches. CDR3 length: 14 residues. The germline V gene encodes CDR1 SEHNR and CDR2 FQNEAQ (reference sequence). The method was immunoSEQ multiplex PCR; TCRdb's version includes in-frame clones alone and lacks a portion of them. The sample records a few hundred thousand clones, about nine tenths being singletons. The rearrangement joins TRBV7-9 to TRBJ2-2; 9 bases fit TRBD2. The receptor comes from a woman younger than 45 in good health and CMV-seronegative. Material: PBMCs. CDR3 bases: TGTGCCAGCAGCCATTATAGCGGGAGTGGGGAGCTGTTTTTT. Protein sequence: CASSHYSGSGELFF.